A selection of T cell receptor beta chains follows, all from one sample in a study of blood T cell repertoires in COVID-19. The method was immunoSEQ multiplex PCR; TCRdb's version includes in-frame clones alone and lacks a portion of them. The sample records about 140,000 clones, roughly 84% being singletons. The specimen was PBMCs or T cells enriched from blood (not recorded which). These receptors were obtained from a man aged 35 to 55 with acute COVID-19. CDR3s include the opening cysteine and the closing phenylalanine or tryptophan. A D gene is named only where the DNA matches it firmly. Size is stated for part of the rows, as once, few or many counts, or as a class when the clone is expanded.

TRBD1 | TRBJ2-7 | . | TRBV5-6 | TGTGCCAGCAGCCCGGGGACAGGGGAACCCTACGAGCAGTACTTC | CASSPGTGEPYEQYF
. | TRBJ2-3 | . | TRBV28 | TGTGCCAGCAGCCTCACTAGCTATAGCACAGATACGCAGTATTTT | CASSLTSYSTDTQYF
. | TRBJ2-1 | few | TRBV4-1 | TGCGCCAGCAGCCTAAACAGGGAAGATGAGCAGTTCTTC | CASSLNREDEQFF
. | TRBJ1-2 | . | TRBV6-6 | TGTGCCAGCCATTGGTCGAGGGAATCGGGGGGCTACACCTTC | CASHWSRESGGYTF
. | TRBJ1-6 | . | TRBV5-1 | TGCGCCAGCAGAGAGGGGGGGAATTCACCCCTCCACTTT | CASREGGNSPLHF
. | TRBJ1-5 | . | TRBV28 | TGTGCCAGCAGACCCCCTGGGGGGGTTTATCAGCCCCAGCATTTT | CASRPPGGVYQPQHF
TRBD1 | TRBJ1-2 | . | TRBV6-4 | TGTGCCAGCAGCCAAAATGGACAGGGGGCTCCCTATGGCTACACCTTC | CASSQNGQGAPYGYTF
. | TRBJ1-2 | . | TRBV9 | TGTGCCAGCAGCGTAGAGGGGAGGGGCAGGGAATATGGCTACACCTTC | CASSVEGRGREYGYTF
TRBD1 | TRBJ1-1 | . | TRBV18 | TGTGCCAGCTCACCTCAACAAGGACCGGGACAGGGGGTTAACACTGAAGCTTTCTTT | CASSPQQGPGQGVNTEAFF
. | TRBJ2-1 | . | TRBV27 | TGTGCCACTCGACCCGTGAGTCTAGCGTTTTACAATGAGCAGTTCTTC | CATRPVSLAFYNEQFF
TRBD2 | TRBJ2-1 | . | TRBV6-5 | TGTGCCAGCAGCACCGGGACTAGCGGTTACCACGGGCAGTTCTTC | CASSTGTSGYHGQFF
. | TRBJ1-5 | . | TRBV6-1 | TGTGCCAGCAGTGGCTCGGGGGGGTATAGCAATCAGCCCCAGCATTTT | CASSGSGGYSNQPQHF
. | TRBJ1-1 | . | TRBV19 | TGTGCCAGTGATCGAGGATCCACTGAAGCTTTCTTT | CASDRGSTEAFF
. | TRBJ2-7 | . | TRBV29-1 | TGCAGCGTTGGGACGGACAGCTCCTACGAGCAGTACTTC | CSVGTDSSYEQYF
. | TRBJ1-1 | once | TRBV7-9 | TGTGCCAGCAGCTTACCGGGGAACACTGAAGCTTTCTTT | CASSLPGNTEAFF
. | TRBJ1-5 | . | TRBV28 | TGTGCCAGCAGTTTACGGGGGAGCAATCAGCCCCAGCATTTT | CASSLRGSNQPQHF
TRBD1 | TRBJ1-3 | . | TRBV7-9 | TGTGCCAGCAGCTCGCCGGGACAGGGTGGAAACACCATATATTTT | CASSSPGQGGNTIYF
TRBD1 | TRBJ1-6 | once | TRBV27 | TGTGCCAGCAGTTTGGGACAGGGTAGATCCTATAATTCACCCCTCCACTTT | CASSLGQGRSYNSPLHF
. | TRBJ1-5 | . | TRBV7-2 | TGTGCCAGCAGCTCGACAAGTTACAATCAGCCCCAGCATTTT | CASSSTSYNQPQHF
. | TRBJ2-2 | once | TRBV11-2 | TGTGCCAGCAGCTTCGGACTTGCCGGGGAGCTGTTTTTT | CASSFGLAGELFF
. | TRBJ2-2 | . | TRBV27 | TGTGCCAGCAGACGCGACAGCGTAGGCACCGGGGAGCTGTTTTTT | CASRRDSVGTGELFF
. | TRBJ2-3 | . | TRBV5-4 | TGTGCCAGCAGCTTTCAGGGGCCAGATACGCAGTATTTT | CASSFQGPDTQYF
TRBD2 | TRBJ2-5 | few | TRBV9 | TGTGCCAGCAGCGTAACCGGGGGAACTAGCGTCGGGGAGACCCAGTACTTC | CASSVTGGTSVGETQYF
TRBD2 | TRBJ2-2 | . | TRBV11-2 | TGTGCCAGCAGCTTTGGGACTAACGAGGCCGGGGAGCTGTTTTTT | CASSFGTNEAGELFF
TRBD1 | TRBJ1-3 | . | TRBV3-1/TRBV3-2 | TGTGCCAGCAGCCAAAGTGGGACAGGGTTCTCTGGAAACACCATATATTTT | CASSQSGTGFSGNTIYF
. | TRBJ1-1 | . | TRBV2 | TGTGCCAGCAGTGAATTATACAGAAACACTGAAGCTTTCTTT | CASSELYRNTEAFF
TRBD1 | TRBJ2-7 | once | TRBV28 | TGTGCCAGCAGTTGGGACAGGAACTCCTACGAGCAGTACTTC | CASSWDRNSYEQYF
TRBD1 | TRBJ1-2 | . | TRBV29-1 | TGCAGCGTCGAGGAGGGGCAGGGGGCGCGCGGCTACACCTTC | CSVEEGQGARGYTF
TRBD2 | TRBJ2-2 | . | TRBV7-9 | TGTGCCAGCAGCTTACTAGCGGGAGACACCGGGGAGCTGTTTTTT | CASSLLAGDTGELFF